This entry is about one T cell receptor (beta chain). The target of this receptor is not known. No much larger clonotype is one base removed from it; base qualities were not supplied. Donors were healthy HIV-negative adults with no recently reported acute infections or vaccinations. Only Caucasian adults living in Nashville, Tennessee, USA were represented among the donors. CD4+ T cells were enriched through magnetic negative selection, after which naive cells were positively selected on CD45RA and the remaining negative fraction served as the memory subset. Blood was collected by leukapheresis, and PBMCs were isolated by Ficoll-Histopaque density gradient centrifugation and then cryopreserved in liquid nitrogen vapor phase. Analytical flow cytometry was used to check the purity and quantity of each magnetically sorted T cell population. Each sorted fraction had its genomic DNA isolated and then quantified by UV absorbance on a Nanodrop 2000c.

In the germline V gene, CDR1 corresponds to SGHVS and CDR2 to FQNEAQ. Germline trimming: 5 bases from V, 6 bases from J; junction bases outside gene matches: 8. The CDR3 covers 15 residues, taking in both the cysteine and the phenylalanine. Only CDR3 DNA remains: 45 bases, in frame from the first base. The source of the sample is a study of shared clonotypes between healthy human individuals (TCRdb year 2020). For the study in its entirety: The cohort included three men and a couple of women between 18 and 49 years of age. For each donor, CD4 naive and CD4 memory were each given three plates, CD8 naive was given two plates, and CD8 memory was given one plate. The study deeply sequenced blood TCR repertoires of five healthy adults to estimate repertoire size and the extent of clonotype sharing between individuals. Libraries were prepared and TCR repertoires were sequenced by different laboratories using diverse techniques, in order to increase sequencing depth and limit assay-specific biases. Per donor, leukapheresis produced somewhere between about 0.94 and 9.5 billion PBMCs.

On the study overall, not on this receptor specifically: Compared with non-shared clonotypes, the clonotypes found in all four sorted-subset donors had higher generation probabilities. Naive subsets generally had larger estimated clonotype richness than memory subsets did. Sampling was restricted to blood, and TCR repertoires in tissues likely differ from the TCR repertoires found in blood. The genetic and exposure-history diversity represented was limited by the small number of donors. Pairwise subsampling indicated that sequencing depth was expected to affect the degree of clonotype sharing among donors. Rarefaction of sorted-subset datasets indicated incomplete sequencing despite the large sequencing depth. Across a handful of donors, approximately 5% of naive CD4, roughly 3.4% of naive CD8, 2% to 2.5% of memory CD4, and roughly 0.4% of memory CD8 clonotypes were shared.

Using the deep immunoSEQ assay, multiplex PCR amplified TCR CDR3 regions from genomic DNA. Genomic DNA extracted from each cell subset was distributed evenly over all wells of several immunoSEQ 96-well plates, and each plate served as one replicate. For sorted subsets, each replicate PCR was loaded with around 200 ng genomic DNA, equivalent to 30,000 or so T cell genomes. The purified libraries were quantified using a Qubit 3.0 fluorometer, sized with a Bioanalyzer 2100, and then quantified again using the KAPA Library Quantification kit. Each immunoSEQ 96-well plate was sequenced on its own single-read 150-cycle Illumina NextSeq 550 flow cell. On the study's bioinformatics: Because only junctional sequences without quality scores were contained in the immunoSEQ output, filtering matching that applied to full-length reads could not be performed. Sequences were annotated with PyIR, a Python wrapper for IgBLAST v1.9, and V/J genes and CDR3 were assigned using IMGT germline references. Reads were removed for weak V/J assignments (E-value above 1e-6), missing CDR3, stop codons, out-of-frame junctions, or ambiguous translated residues. A V3J clonotype was defined by an identical inferred V gene, J gene, and CDR3 amino acid sequence. Percentage overlap between repertoires was computed as shared unique clonotypes divided by the size of the smaller repertoire. Richness of each repertoire was evaluated using RTK rarefaction, the Chao1 estimator, and Recon v2.1 estimates of unobserved clonotypes. Generation probabilities were computed with OLGA for all TCRbeta clonotypes obtained by the gDNA method from a handful of donors. In TCRdb, the immuneACCESS table is reduced to in-frame sequences with V and J assigned. These tables do not hold every clone; where another copy was compared, an unresolved V gene accounts for under half, and the others remain unexplained. The DNA gave D and trimming, while V, J and clone size come from that table. The sample profile shows over a million clones; approximately 98.5% of them were found once. 0.36% of the sample belongs to the ten largest clones.

This clonotype originated in a man aged 25 to 40 in good health. The rearrangement combines TRBV7-8 with TRBJ2-1, and TRBD1 matches 9 of the central bases. The sequenced sample was naive CD4+ T cells sorted from blood. The cell subset or site label, as the study defines it: CD45RA+ positively selected. CDR3 region: CASSPFTGGINEQFF. Read as DNA, the sequence is TGTGCCAGCAGCCCCTTCACAGGGGGCATCAATGAGCAGTTCTTC.